This entry lists 18 T cell receptor beta chains sequenced from one sample in a study of shared clonotypes between healthy human individuals. Sequencing was performed with immunoSEQ multiplex PCR; in TCRdb, only in-frame clones are kept and a portion is missing. The sample lists more than 500,000 clones; 90% to 95% were seen once. Positive CCR7 selection of CD45RO-negative cells yielded the naive CD8 cells, and terminally differentiated effector memory CD45RA+ cells were excluded. Sequenced: naive CD8+ T cells sorted from blood. Receptors were obtained from a woman aged 25 to 39 in good health.

This chain connects TRBV2 to TRBJ2-7; D may be TRBD1 or TRBD2 (5 bases each). Trimming left V 6 bases short and J 6 bases short, with 27 bases between. The CDR3 runs 17 residues. CDR1 is SNHLY and CDR2 is FYNNEI in the germline V gene. The CDR3 DNA sequence: TGTGCCAGCAGCCCACGCCTGGGTCGGGGACCTTCATTCGAGCAGTACTTC. It codes for CASSPRLGRGPSFEQYF. Together with reference TRBV2 and TRBJ2-7, the CDR3 gives the full variable domain: EPEVTQTPSHQVTQMGQEVILRCVPISNHLYFYWYRQILGQKVEFLVSFYNNEISEKSEIFDDQFSVERPDGSNFTLKIRSTKLEDSAMYFCASSPRLGRGPSFEQYFGPGTRLTVT.

CDR3 amino acids: CASAWDGTTYEQYF. DNA for the CDR3: TGTGCCAGCGCATGGGACGGGACCACCTACGAGCAGTACTTC. V usage is TRBV2 and J usage is TRBJ2-7; D may match TRBD1 or TRBD2 (5 bases each). The V gene's germline CDR1 is SNHLY and CDR2 FYNNEI. The CDR3 loop spans 14 amino acids. Deletions cut 8 bases from V and 2 bases from J, with 16 bases between.

The genes are TRBV7-9 and TRBJ2-1; 8 nucleotides agree with TRBD2. CDR3 length equals 14 residues. Germline V gene lookup returns CDR1 SEHNR and CDR2 FQNEAQ (reference sequence). With 6 bases clipped from V and 6 bases from J, the junction kept 7 bases outside the gene matches. CDR3 DNA: TGTGCCAGCAGTCCCGTAGCGGGGCCCAATGAGCAGTTCTTC. Protein product: CASSPVAGPNEQFF. The whole variable domain, filled in from reference TRBV7-9 and TRBJ2-1, reads DTGVSQNPRHKITKRGQNVTFRCDPISEHNRLYWYRQTLGQGPEFLTYFQNEAQLEKSRLLSDRFSAERPKGSFSTLEIQRTEQGDSAMYLCASSPVAGPNEQFFGPGTRLTVL.

The chain joins TRBV27 to TRBJ2-1; possible D gene TRBD2, 6 bases. The ends were cut back, 3 bases at V and 8 bases at J, with 23 bases in the middle. Looked up from germline, CDR1 is MNHEY and CDR2 is SMNVEV (reference sequence). The CDR3 covers 17 residues. DNA for the CDR3: TGTGCCAGCAGTTTCCTTCCCCCGGGAGTTGGTATAGATGAGCAGTTCTTC. It specifies CASSFLPPGVGIDEQFF.

The rearrangement joins TRBV27 to TRBJ1-6, with 10 bases fitting TRBD1. Losses at the gene ends were 6 bases for V and 4 bases for J; bases not matched to a gene: 6. The CDR3 runs to 16 residues. CDR1 and CDR2 (germline): MNHEY, SMNVEV (reference sequence). As DNA, the CDR3 is TGTGCCAGCAGGCACGGGACAGGGGTGTATAATTCACCCCTCCACTTT. It translates to CASRHGTGVYNSPLHF.

The rearrangement links TRBV28 to TRBJ2-3, with a possible D match to TRBD2 (5 bases). Germline CDR1 MDHEN, CDR2 SYDVKM. Between the trimmed V and J ends, which lost 3 bases and 11 bases, there was a span of 12 bases. This CDR3 contains 12 residues. The CDR3: CASSLGLAMQYF. CDR3 nucleotides: TGTGCCAGCAGTTTGGGCCTAGCTATGCAGTATTTT.

V gene TRBV7-7 combines with J gene TRBJ2-3; 8 bases match TRBD1. Germline V lookup: CDR1 SSHAT, CDR2 FNYEAQ (reference sequence). V shed 2 bases and J 4 bases; nucleotides not matched to a gene: 11. CDR3 size: 17 residues. CDR3 coding DNA: TGTGCCAGCAGCTTATCTCTCGACAGGGGTCCGTCAGATACGCAGTATTTT. Its protein is CASSLSLDRGPSDTQYF.

The rearrangement joins TRBV6-5 to TRBJ2-5, with 8 bases identical to TRBD1. Germline V gene data show CDR1 as MNHEY and CDR2 as SVGAGI. Unmatched junction bases numbered 2, after V lost 2 bases and J lost 3 bases. CDR3 length equals 14 residues. CDR3 amino acids: CASSYPGQEETQYF. Here the CDR3 DNA reads TGTGCCAGCAGTTACCCGGGACAGGAAGAGACCCAGTACTTC.

The J gene is TRBJ2-2, the V gene TRBV27; tentative D call: TRBD1 (6 bases). Trimming shortened V by 4 bases and J by 7 bases, and 10 bases separated the two germline ends. CDR1 and CDR2 from the germline V gene are MNHEY and SMNVEV (reference sequence). The CDR3 has 13 amino acids. The CDR3 spells CASSSTGIGELFF. Here the CDR3 DNA reads TGTGCCAGCAGTTCGACAGGCATCGGGGAGCTGTTTTTT.

In this sample, this clone turned up once. The chain uses TRBV27 and TRBJ1-2, with D unclear. The CDR3 is made up of 13 amino acids. Germline assignment: CDR1 MNHEY and CDR2 SMNVEV (reference sequence). Trimming shortened V by 5 bases and J by 0 bases, and 7 bases separated the two germline ends. CDR3 DNA sequence: TGTGCCAGCAGTGGCACTGCTAACTATGGCTACACCTTC. This gives the protein CASSGTANYGYTF.

The chain carries TRBV10-1 and TRBJ2-1, with 14 positions matching TRBD2. Germline values: CDR1 WNHNN, CDR2 SYGVQD (reference sequence). The CDR3 contains 16 residues. J gave up 7 bases and V 1 base, and 3 bases lay outside the gene matches. CDR3 DNA: TGCGCCAGCAGTGAGTATGGGACTAGCGGGAGAAATGAGCAGTTCTTC. Its protein product is CASSEYGTSGRNEQFF.

The chain combines TRBV11-2 with TRBJ2-7, with 12 bases aligning to TRBD2. Trimming at V came to 1 base and at J to 4 bases, leaving 14 bases not matched to a gene. CDR1 and CDR2 from the germline V gene are SGHAT and FQNNGV. There are 19 residues in the CDR3. The CDR3 protein is CASSLGLAGGRSGLYEQYF. The CDR3 DNA is TGTGCCAGCAGCTTAGGGCTAGCGGGAGGGCGGTCAGGGCTTTACGAGCAGTACTTC.

This clone was counted between two and nine times. This chain uses TRBV4-1 with TRBJ2-7, with D unresolved. The CDR3 is 14 residues long. V lost 1 base and J 3 bases, leaving 10 bases between the germline ends. Looked up from germline, CDR1 is MGHRA and CDR2 is YSYEKL. CDR3 region: CASSQVPKGYEQYF. CDR3 coding DNA: TGCGCCAGCAGCCAAGTTCCTAAAGGCTACGAGCAGTACTTC.

This chain connects TRBV7-9 to TRBJ2-5, with 7 bases identical to TRBD1. TRBJ2-7 matches the DNA end more closely, so the J call is doubtful. The length of the CDR3 is 15 residues. Germline CDR1 is SEHNR and CDR2 is FQNEAQ (reference sequence). In nucleotides, the CDR3 is TGTGCCAGCAGCCATACTGAGGGGGCGCCCTACGAGCAGTACTTC. Translation gives CASSHTEGAPYEQYF.

This rearrangement joins TRBV25-1 to TRBJ1-1; D not resolved. CDR3 length: 12 amino acids. With 4 bases removed from V and 4 bases from J, the gap between germline ends came to 7 bases. Germline V gene data show CDR1 as MGHDK and CDR2 as SYGVNS. The CDR3: CASSAYGTEAFF. Written as DNA, the CDR3 is TGTGCCAGCAGTGCGTATGGCACTGAAGCTTTCTTT. Using reference TRBV25-1 and TRBJ1-1 for the parts outside the CDR3, the full variable domain is EADIYQTPRYLVIGTGKKITLECSQTMGHDKMYWYQQDPGMELHLIHYSYGVNSTEKGDLSSESTVSRIRTEHFPLTLESARPSHTSQYLCASSAYGTEAFFGQGTRLTVV.

To note about this clone: This same CDR3 is encoded by further DNA sequences in the sample. The chain couples TRBV27 to TRBJ2-7, with 11 positions matching TRBD1. Trimming cost V 3 bases and J 2 bases; bases outside gene matches: 0. Per germline, CDR1 MNHEY and CDR2 SMNVEV (reference sequence). CDR3 length equals 14 residues. The CDR3 is CASSLGQGAYEQYF. Written as DNA, the CDR3 is TGTGCCAGCAGTTTGGGACAGGGGGCCTACGAGCAGTACTTC.

The gene calls are TRBV19 and TRBJ2-6, with TRBD2 as a possible D gene (6 bases). Trimming removed 3 bases at V and 0 bases at J, with 9 bases between. The CDR3 runs to 16 residues. Looked up from germline, CDR1 is LNHDA and CDR2 is SQIVND (reference sequence). The CDR3 reads CASSMAGFSGANVLTF. CDR3 nucleotide sequence: TGTGCCAGTAGTATGGCGGGGTTCTCTGGGGCCAACGTCCTGACTTTC.

V usage is TRBV13 and J usage is TRBJ2-7; a weak D match, TRBD1 (6 bases). Germline-derived CDR1 and CDR2 are PRHDT and FYEKMQ (reference sequence). Trimming pared 0 bases from V and 4 bases from J, leaving 16 bases between. This CDR3 has 16 amino acids. The CDR3 bases are TGTGCCAGCAGCTTAGGAACAGGGACCAGGGCTTACGAGCAGTACTTC. It codes for CASSLGTGTRAYEQYF.